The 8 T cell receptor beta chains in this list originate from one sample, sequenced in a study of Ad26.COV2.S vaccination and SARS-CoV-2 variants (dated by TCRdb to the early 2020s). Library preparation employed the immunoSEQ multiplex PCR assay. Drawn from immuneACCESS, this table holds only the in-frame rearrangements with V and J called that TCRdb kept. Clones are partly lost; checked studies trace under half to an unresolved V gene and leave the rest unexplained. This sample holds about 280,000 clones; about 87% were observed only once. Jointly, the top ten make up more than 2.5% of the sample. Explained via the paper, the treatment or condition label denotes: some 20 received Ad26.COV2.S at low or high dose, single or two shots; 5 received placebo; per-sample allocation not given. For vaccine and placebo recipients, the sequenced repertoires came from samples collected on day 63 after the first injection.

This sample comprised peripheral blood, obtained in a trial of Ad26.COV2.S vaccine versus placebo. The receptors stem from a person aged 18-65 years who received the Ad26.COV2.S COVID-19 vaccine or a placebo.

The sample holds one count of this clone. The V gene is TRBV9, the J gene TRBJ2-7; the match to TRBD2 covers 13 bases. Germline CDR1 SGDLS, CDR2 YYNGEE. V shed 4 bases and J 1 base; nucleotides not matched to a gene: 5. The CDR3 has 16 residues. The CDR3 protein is CASSYGLAGESYEQYF. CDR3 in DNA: TGTGCCAGCAGCTACGGACTAGCGGGAGAATCCTACGAGCAGTACTTC.

In nucleotides, the CDR3 is TGTGCCAGCAGTGAACTAGCGGGAGCCGATGAGCAGTTCTTC. It specifies CASSELAGADEQFF. The chain is built from TRBV2 and TRBJ2-1, with 10 bases fitting TRBD2. Germline CDR1 and CDR2: SNHLY and FYNNEI. The CDR3 extends over 14 amino acids. V shed 2 bases, J shed 8 bases, and the junction held 3 bases outside the gene matches.

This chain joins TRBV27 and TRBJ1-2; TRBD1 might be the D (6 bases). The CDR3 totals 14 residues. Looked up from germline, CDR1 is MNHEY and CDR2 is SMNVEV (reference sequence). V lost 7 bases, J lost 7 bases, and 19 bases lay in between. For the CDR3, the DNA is TGTGCCAGCATGGGGGCCGGCTCCCCGCCTGGCTACACCTTC. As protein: CASMGAGSPPGYTF.

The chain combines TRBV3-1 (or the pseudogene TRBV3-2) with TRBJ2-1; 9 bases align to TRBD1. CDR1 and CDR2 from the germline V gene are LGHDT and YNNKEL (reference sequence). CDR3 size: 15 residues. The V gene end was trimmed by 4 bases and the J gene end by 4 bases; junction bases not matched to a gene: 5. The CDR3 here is CASSPGTGSYNEQFF. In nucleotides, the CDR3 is TGTGCCAGCAGCCCCGGGACAGGGTCGTACAATGAGCAGTTCTTC.

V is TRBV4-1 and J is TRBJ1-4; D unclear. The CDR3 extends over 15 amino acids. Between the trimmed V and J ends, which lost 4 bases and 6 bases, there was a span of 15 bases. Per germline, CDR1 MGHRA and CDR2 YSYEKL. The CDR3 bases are TGCGCCAGCAGCCTTAGTTCAAGGCCCGATGAAAAACTGTTTTTT. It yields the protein CASSLSSRPDEKLFF.

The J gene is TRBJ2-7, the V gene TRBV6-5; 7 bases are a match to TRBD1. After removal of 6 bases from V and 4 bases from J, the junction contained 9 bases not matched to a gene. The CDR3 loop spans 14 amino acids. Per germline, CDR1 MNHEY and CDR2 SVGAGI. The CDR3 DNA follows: TGTGCCAGCAGCGACAGGGACAGTGAGTACGAGCAGTACTTC. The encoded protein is CASSDRDSEYEQYF.

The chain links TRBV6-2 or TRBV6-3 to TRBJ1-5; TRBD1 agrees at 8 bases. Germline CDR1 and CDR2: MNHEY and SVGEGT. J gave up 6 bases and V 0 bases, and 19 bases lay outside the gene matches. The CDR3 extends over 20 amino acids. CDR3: CASSYSPGGASHEVGQPQHF. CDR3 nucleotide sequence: TGTGCCAGCAGTTACTCTCCAGGGGGCGCGAGTCACGAGGTGGGTCAGCCCCAGCATTTT.

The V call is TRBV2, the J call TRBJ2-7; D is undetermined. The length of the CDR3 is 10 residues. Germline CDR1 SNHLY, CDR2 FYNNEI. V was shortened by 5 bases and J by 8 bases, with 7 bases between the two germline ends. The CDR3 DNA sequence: TGTGCCAGCAGTCTCGTCCAGCAGTACTTC. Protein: CASSLVQQYF.